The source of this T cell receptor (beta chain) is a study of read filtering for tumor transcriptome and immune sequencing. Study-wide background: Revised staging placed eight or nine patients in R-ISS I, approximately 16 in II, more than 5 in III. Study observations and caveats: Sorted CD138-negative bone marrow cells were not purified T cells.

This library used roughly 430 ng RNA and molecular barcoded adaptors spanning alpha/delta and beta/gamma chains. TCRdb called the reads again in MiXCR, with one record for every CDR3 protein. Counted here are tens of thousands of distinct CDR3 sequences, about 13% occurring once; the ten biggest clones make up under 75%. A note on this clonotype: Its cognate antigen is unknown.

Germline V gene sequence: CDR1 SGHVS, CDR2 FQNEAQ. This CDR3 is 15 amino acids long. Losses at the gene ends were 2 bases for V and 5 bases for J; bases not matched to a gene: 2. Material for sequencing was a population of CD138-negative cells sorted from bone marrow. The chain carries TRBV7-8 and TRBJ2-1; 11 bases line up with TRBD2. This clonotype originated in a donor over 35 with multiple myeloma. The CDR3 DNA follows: TGTGCCAGCAGCTTAACTAGCGGGAGCCACAATGAGCAGTTCTTC. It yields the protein CASSLTSGSHNEQFF.